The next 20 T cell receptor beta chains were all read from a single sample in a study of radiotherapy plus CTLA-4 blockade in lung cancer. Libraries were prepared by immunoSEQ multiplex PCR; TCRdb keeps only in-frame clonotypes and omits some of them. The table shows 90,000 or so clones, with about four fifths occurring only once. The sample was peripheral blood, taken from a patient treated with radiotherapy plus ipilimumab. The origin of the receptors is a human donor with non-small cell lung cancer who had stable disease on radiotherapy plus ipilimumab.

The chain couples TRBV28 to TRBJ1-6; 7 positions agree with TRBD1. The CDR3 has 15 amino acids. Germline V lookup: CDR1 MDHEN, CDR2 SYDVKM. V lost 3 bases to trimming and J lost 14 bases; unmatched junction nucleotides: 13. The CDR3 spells CASSFIGQGDESLHF. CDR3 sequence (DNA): TGTGCCAGCAGTTTTATTGGCCAGGGGGATGAGTCCCTCCACTTT. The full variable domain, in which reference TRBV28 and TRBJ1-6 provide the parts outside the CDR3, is DVKVTQSSRYLVKRTGEKVFLECVQDMDHENMFWYRQDPGLGLRLIYFSYDVKMKEKGDIPEGYSVSREKKERFSLILESASTNQTSMYLCASSFIGQGDESLHFGNGTRLTVT.

The CDR3, as DNA: TGTGCCAGTAGTCCCCGGTACGTGGGGGAGGACTATGGCTACACCTTC. Its protein product is CASSPRYVGEDYGYTF. The V call is TRBV19, the J call TRBJ1-2, with a possible D match to TRBD1 (5 bases). The CDR3 contains 16 residues. Germline V gives CDR1 LNHDA, CDR2 SQIVND (reference sequence). V lost 5 bases and J lost 3, with 19 bases in between. The full variable domain, its missing parts supplied by reference TRBV19 and TRBJ1-2, is DGGITQSPKYLFRKEGQNVTLSCEQNLNHDAMYWYRQDPGQGLRLIYYSQIVNDFQKGDIAEGYSVSREKKESFPLTVTSAQKNPTAFYLCASSPRYVGEDYGYTFGSGTRLTVV.

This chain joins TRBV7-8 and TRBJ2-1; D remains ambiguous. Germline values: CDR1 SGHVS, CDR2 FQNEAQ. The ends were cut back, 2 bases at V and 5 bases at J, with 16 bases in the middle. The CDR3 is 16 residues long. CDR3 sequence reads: CASSLPPILLNNEQFF. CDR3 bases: TGTGCCAGCAGCTTACCTCCGATACTATTGAACAATGAGCAGTTCTTC.

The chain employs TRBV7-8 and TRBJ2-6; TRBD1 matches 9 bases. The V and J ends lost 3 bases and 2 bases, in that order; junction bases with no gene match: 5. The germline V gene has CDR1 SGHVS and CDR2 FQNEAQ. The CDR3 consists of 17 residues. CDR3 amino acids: CASSLYRTGAGANVLTF. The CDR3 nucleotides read TGTGCCAGCAGCTTGTACCGGACAGGGGCTGGGGCCAACGTCCTGACTTTC.

CDR3 in DNA: TGTGCCAGCAGCTTAAGTCCCCAGGGAAGCTCACCCCTCCACTTT. Protein: CASSLSPQGSSPLHF. This chain uses TRBV7-3 with TRBJ1-6, with D possibly TRBD1 on 5 matching bases. CDR1 is SGHTA and CDR2 is FQGTGA in the germline V gene. This CDR3 is built from 15 residues. Trimming removed 1 base from V and 10 bases from J, with 14 bases in between.

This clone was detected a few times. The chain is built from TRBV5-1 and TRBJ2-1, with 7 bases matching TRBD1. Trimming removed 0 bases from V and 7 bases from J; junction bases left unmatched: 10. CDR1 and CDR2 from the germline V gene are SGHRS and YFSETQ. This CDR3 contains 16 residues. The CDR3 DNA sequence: TGCGCCAGCAGCTTGGCCAAGGGGGCCTCTTGGAATGAGCAGTTCTTC. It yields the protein CASSLAKGASWNEQFF. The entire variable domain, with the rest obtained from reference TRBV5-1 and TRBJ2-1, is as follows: KAGVTQTPRYLIKTRGQQVTLSCSPISGHRSVSWYQQTPGQGLQFLFEYFSETQRNKGNFPGRFSGRQFSNSRSEMNVSTLELGDSALYLCASSLAKGASWNEQFFGPGTRLTVL.

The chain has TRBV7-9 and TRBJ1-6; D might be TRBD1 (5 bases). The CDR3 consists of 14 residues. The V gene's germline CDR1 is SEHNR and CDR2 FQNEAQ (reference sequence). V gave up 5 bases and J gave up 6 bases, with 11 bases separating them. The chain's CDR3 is CASSEDIPNSPLHF. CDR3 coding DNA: TGTGCCAGCAGCGAGGACATCCCTAATTCACCCCTCCACTTT.

The CDR3 sequence: CASVKQGARGYTF. CDR3 coding DNA: TGTGCCAGTGTAAAACAGGGGGCTAGGGGCTACACCTTC. The rearrangement links TRBV6-1 to TRBJ1-2; 9 nucleotides agree with TRBD1. The germline V gene encodes CDR1 MNHNS and CDR2 SASEGT. V was clipped by 9 bases and J by 8 bases; unmatched bases: 10. This CDR3 contains 13 residues.

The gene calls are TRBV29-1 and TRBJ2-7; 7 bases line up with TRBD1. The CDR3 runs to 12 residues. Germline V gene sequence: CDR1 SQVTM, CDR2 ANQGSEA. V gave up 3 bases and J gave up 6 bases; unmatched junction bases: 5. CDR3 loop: CSVEVTGSEQYF. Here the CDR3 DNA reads TGCAGCGTTGAGGTGACAGGGAGCGAGCAGTACTTC.

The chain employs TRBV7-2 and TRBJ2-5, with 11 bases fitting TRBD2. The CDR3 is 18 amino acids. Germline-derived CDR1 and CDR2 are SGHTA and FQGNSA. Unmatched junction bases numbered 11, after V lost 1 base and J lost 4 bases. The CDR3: CASSLVPALSGGGETQYF. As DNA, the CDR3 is TGTGCCAGCAGCTTAGTACCCGCGCTTAGCGGGGGGGGAGAGACCCAGTACTTC. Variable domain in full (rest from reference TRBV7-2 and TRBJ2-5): GAGVSQSPSNKVTEKGKDVELRCDPISGHTALYWYRQSLGQGLEFLIYFQGNSAPDKSGLPSDRFSAERTGGSVSTLTIQRTQQEDSAVYLCASSLVPALSGGGETQYFGPGTRLLVL.

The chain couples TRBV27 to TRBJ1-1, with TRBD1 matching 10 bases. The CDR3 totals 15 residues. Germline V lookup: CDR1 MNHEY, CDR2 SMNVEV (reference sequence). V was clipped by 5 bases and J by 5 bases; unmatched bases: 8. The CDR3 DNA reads TGTGCCAGCAGTGCACCGGGACAGGGGCGGACTGAAGCTTTCTTT. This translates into CASSAPGQGRTEAFF.

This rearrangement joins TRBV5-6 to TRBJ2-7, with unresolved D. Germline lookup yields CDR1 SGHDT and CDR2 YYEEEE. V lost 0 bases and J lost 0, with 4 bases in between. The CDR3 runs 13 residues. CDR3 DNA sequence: TGTGCCAGCAGCTTGGGCGTCTCCTACGAGCAGTACTTC. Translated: CASSLGVSYEQYF.

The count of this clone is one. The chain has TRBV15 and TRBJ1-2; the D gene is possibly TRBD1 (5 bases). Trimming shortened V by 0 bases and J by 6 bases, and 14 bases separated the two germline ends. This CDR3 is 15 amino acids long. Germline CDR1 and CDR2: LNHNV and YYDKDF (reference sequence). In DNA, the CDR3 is TGTGCCACCAGCAGAGATCCAAGGAGGGGAGATGGCTACACCTTC. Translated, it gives CATSRDPRRGDGYTF.

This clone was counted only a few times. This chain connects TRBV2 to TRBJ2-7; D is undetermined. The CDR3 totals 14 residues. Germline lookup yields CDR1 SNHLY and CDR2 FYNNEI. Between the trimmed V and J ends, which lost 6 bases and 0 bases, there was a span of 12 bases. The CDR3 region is CASRSKFSSYEQYF. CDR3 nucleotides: TGTGCCAGCAGGTCGAAGTTTTCCTCCTACGAGCAGTACTTC.

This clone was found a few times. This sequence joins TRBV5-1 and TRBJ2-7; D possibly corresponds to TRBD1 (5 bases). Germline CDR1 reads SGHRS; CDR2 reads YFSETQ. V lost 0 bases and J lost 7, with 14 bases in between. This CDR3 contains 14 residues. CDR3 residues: CASSLGGRSGEQYF. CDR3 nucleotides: TGCGCCAGCAGCTTGGGGGGCAGGTCCGGGGAGCAGTACTTC.

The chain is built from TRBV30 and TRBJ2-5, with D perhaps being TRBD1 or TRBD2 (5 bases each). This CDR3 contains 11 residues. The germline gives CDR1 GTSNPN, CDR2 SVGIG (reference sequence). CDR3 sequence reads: CAIRGEWTQYF. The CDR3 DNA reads TGTGCGATTAGGGGAGAGTGGACCCAGTACTTC.

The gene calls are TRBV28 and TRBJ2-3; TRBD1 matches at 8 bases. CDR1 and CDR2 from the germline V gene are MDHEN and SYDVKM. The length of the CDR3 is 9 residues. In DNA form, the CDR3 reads TGTGGACAGGGGGATACGCAGTATTTT. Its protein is CGQGDTQYF. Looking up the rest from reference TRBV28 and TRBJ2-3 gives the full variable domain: DVKVTQSSRYLVKRTGEKVFLECVQDMDHENMFWYRQDPGLGLRLIYFSYDVKMKEKGDIPEGYSVSREKKERFSLILESASTNQTSMYLCGQGDTQYFGPGTRLTVL.

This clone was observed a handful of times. The CDR3 loop reads CASSLEDNSPLHF. CDR3 nucleotide sequence: TGTGCCAGTAGTCTCGAAGATAATTCACCCCTCCACTTT. This chain connects TRBV19 to TRBJ1-6; the D is unclear. Germline assignment: CDR1 LNHDA and CDR2 SQIVND (reference sequence). Trimming cost V 5 bases and J 5 bases, with 7 bases left between them. The CDR3 length is 13 residues.

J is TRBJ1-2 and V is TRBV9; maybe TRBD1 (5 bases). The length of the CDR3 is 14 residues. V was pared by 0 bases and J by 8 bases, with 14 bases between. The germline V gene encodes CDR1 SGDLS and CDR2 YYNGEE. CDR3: CASSVGGGFGGYTF. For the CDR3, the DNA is TGTGCCAGCAGCGTAGGTGGGGGGTTCGGAGGCTACACCTTC.

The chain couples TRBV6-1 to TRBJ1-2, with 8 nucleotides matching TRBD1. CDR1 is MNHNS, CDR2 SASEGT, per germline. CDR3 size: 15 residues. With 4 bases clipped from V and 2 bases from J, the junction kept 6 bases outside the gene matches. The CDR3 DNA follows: TGTGCCAGCAGTGCCACAGGGGGGGCAAACTATGGCTACACCTTC. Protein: CASSATGGANYGYTF.